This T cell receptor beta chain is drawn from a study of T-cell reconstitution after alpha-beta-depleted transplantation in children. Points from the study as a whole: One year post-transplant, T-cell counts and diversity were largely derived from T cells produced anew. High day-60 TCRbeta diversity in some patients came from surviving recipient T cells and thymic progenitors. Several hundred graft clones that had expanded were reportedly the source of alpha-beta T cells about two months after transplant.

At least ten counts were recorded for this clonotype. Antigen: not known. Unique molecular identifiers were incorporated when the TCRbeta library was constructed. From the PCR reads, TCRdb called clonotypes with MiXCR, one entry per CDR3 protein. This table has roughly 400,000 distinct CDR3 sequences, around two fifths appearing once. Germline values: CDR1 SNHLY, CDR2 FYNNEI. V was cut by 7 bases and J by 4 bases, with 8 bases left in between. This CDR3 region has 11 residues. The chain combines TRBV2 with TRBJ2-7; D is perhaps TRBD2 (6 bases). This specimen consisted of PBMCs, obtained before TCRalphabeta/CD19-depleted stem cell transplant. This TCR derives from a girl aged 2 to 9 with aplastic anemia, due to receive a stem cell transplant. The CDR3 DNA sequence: TGTGCCAGCATACGGGAGTACGAGCAGTACTTC. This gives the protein CASIREYEQYF.